This T cell receptor beta chain was recorded in a study of cytomegalovirus exposure and HLA in healthy donors. The wider study: It was reported in a later analysis that the same platform had been used for the 100 to 150 validation repertoires as for the 550 to 700 first-cohort repertoires.

Repertoires were generated with immunoSEQ multiplex PCR, while TCRdb's copy carries only in-frame clones and drops some. The repertoire holds about 220,000 clones, with roughly 88% as singletons. J gave up 1 base and V 4 bases, and 10 bases lay outside the gene matches. The CDR3 spans 16 residues. From germline, CDR1 is SGHAT and CDR2 FQNNGV. A single count supports this clone. Sequenced sample: PBMCs. The V gene is TRBV11-2, the J gene TRBJ2-7; 7 nucleotides line up with TRBD1. This TCR came from a woman in her 30s in good health and CMV-seropositive. DNA for the CDR3: TGTGCCAGCAGCTCCCCTACAAGACAGGGTTCCTACGAGCAGTACTTC. Its translation: CASSSPTRQGSYEQYF. The variable domain in full, with the rest retrieved from reference TRBV11-2 and TRBJ2-7, is EAGVAQSPRYKIIEKRQSVAFWCNPISGHATLYWYQQILGQGPKLLIQFQNNGVVDDSQLPKDRFSAERLKGVDSTLKIQPAKLEDSAVYLCASSSPTRQGSYEQYFGPGTRLTVT.